This entry is about one TCR beta chain. The antigen remains undetermined. This sample stems from a study of identifying expanded T cells in peripheral blood. Healthy donors had no documented immune events, such as infections, while sampled. Study conclusions and caveats: Variance in clone template counts between roughly 2-week samples significantly increased with total template count across all healthy donors. Over two and four weeks, about 15 and 19 clones changed, versus approximately 1.1 between replicates.

Sequencing used immunoSEQ multiplex PCR; TCRdb keeps in-frame clones, though not all of them. The profile covers roughly 130,000 clones, with 65% to 90% appearing a single time and approximately 8% taken by the ten largest. The receptor was derived from a person aged 18 to 75 in good health. Sequenced input: blood.

Here the CDR3 reads CASSARGTGEETQYF. CDR3 nucleotides: TGTGCCAGCAGCGCCCGGGGGACAGGGGAAGAGACCCAGTACTTC. The rearrangement uses TRBV9 and TRBJ2-5; 10 positions match TRBD1. Trimming cost V 3 bases and J 3 bases; bases outside gene matches: 5. Germline CDR1 is SGDLS and CDR2 is YYNGEE. There are 15 residues in the CDR3.